This TCR beta chain was sequenced for a study of a mutant IDH1 vaccine in newly diagnosed glioma (dated by TCRdb to the early 2020s). In the study overall: Patients received eight vaccinations in weeks 1, 3, 5, 7, 11, 15, 19 and 23, corresponding to visits V03 through V10. Vaccination began 4-6 weeks after radiotherapy alone, or alongside temozolomide cycles in the chemotherapy-containing groups. Prior to enrollment, patients had been given standard therapy consisting of radiotherapy alone, temozolomide alone, or radiochemotherapy with temozolomide, with the combination given to most patients. Peripheral blood was collected at six visits: V03 (baseline), V05, V07, V10, V12 and V13. Of the roughly 33 treated patients, about 62% were male and approximately 38% were female, and the mean age was approximately 40 years. For exploratory analyses, longitudinal TCRB deep sequencing was carried out in roughly 23 treated patients wherever samples were available.

The library came from the immunoSEQ multiplex PCR assay. The hsTCRB Kit was used according to the manufacturer's protocol to amplify rearranged TCR beta chain sequences. An Illumina MiSeq was used to sequence the TCRB libraries. The study's own analysis went as follows. Demultiplexing, trimming and gene mapping were performed with the kit vendor's proprietary platform. This is the immuneACCESS table as TCRdb keeps it, with only in-frame sequences that have V and J called. A part of the clones is gone; compared with another copy, unresolved V genes explain less than half, and the rest is unexplained. V and J calls and clone size are copied from that table; D and trimming were computed from the DNA. The sample table contains some 60,000 clones; only one count was recorded for 70% to 85% of them. About 3.8% of the sample is held by the ten biggest clonotypes. Broader findings and caveats from the paper: The authors noted that analyses of patient blood samples could not be reproduced because of sample limitations. Selection of PBMC samples for TCRB deep sequencing was based on availability. Immune responses induced by the vaccine were seen in around 94% of patients across multiple MHC alleles. Pseudoprogression appeared unrelated to alterations in the top peripheral T cell clonotypes detected by TCRB sequencing.

The germline V gene provides CDR1 MDHEN and CDR2 SYDVKM. Its CDR3 holds 16 amino acids, cysteine through phenylalanine. CDR3 DNA only is kept here, 48 bases in frame from base 1. Trimming removed 5 bases from V and 5 bases from J, leaving 18 bases between the germline ends. As regards this clone: Its binding antigen is unknown. No quality values exist for individual bases; no much larger clone is one base distant.

This specimen's time point label, per the study, means: week 11, during vaccination. Each vaccine dose was 300 ug of a 20-mer mutant IDH1 peptide in Montanide, given subcutaneously with topical imiquimod. All donors had newly diagnosed IDH1-mutant astrocytomas of WHO grade 3 or 4 that showed loss of nuclear ATRX. The samples were drawn from NOA16, a multicentre, single-arm, open-label phase I trial in Germany that tested a mutant IDH1 peptide vaccine in humans for the first time. Genomic DNA for TCRB sequencing was extracted from EDTA blood using the DNeasy Blood and Tissue Kit. Sequences were derived from PBMCs, sampled from a glioma patient whose treatment included an IDH1 peptide vaccine. The chain uses TRBV28 and TRBJ1-4; a tentative D match to TRBD1 spans 5 bases. The source of this sequence is a man aged 25 to 45 with glioma. The CDR3 region: CASSTRGEGENEKLFF. The DNA sequence follows: TGTGCCAGCAGTACCCGAGGGGAAGGGGAAAATGAAAAACTGTTTTTT.